A selection of T cell receptor beta chains follows, all from one sample in a study of T cells in Graves' hyperthyroidism and ophthalmopathy. MiXCR, applied by TCRdb to the multiplex PCR reads, yields one record per CDR3 protein. Altogether approximately 870,000 distinct CDR3 sequences are present, roughly 37% being singletons, with the ten largest covering around 10%. The sequencing sample was made of blood. The origin of the receptors is a man aged 18 to 29 with Graves' hyperthyroidism. CDR3s include the opening cysteine and the closing phenylalanine or tryptophan. A D gene is named only where the DNA matches it firmly. The size entry is marked missing in some rows and otherwise reads once, few, many or a size class.

TRBV14	NA	NA	TRBJ2-7	CASSQDGVDPTYEQYF	TGTGCCAGCAGCCAAGATGGGGTGGATCCTACCTACGAGCAGTACTTC
TRBV4-1	NA	TRBD1	TRBJ1-4	CASSQPGQGQKLFF	TGCGCCAGCAGCCAACCGGGACAGGGCCAAAAACTGTTTTTT
TRBV29-1	many	NA	TRBJ2-5	CSVEHLARTQYF	TGCAGCGTTGAACACTTGGCCCGGACCCAGTACTTC
TRBV10-3	many	TRBD1	TRBJ1-6	CAISGQEGSPLHF	TGTGCCATCAGCGGACAGGAGGGCTCACCCCTCCACTTT
TRBV10-3	many	NA	TRBJ1-1	CAISGLGNTEAFF	TGTGCCATCAGTGGCTTAGGGAACACTGAAGCTTTCTTT
TRBV10-3	many	NA	TRBJ2-2	CAIREGTPNTGELFF	TGTGCCATCAGGGAGGGGACACCGAACACCGGGGAGCTGTTTTTT
TRBV6-6	NA	NA	TRBJ1-5	CASSFGGFNQPQHF	TGTGCCAGCAGTTTTGGAGGTTTCAATCAGCCCCAGCATTTT
TRBV11-2	NA	NA	TRBJ1-2	CASSPGPINSTF	TGTGCCAGCAGCCCCGGGCCCATTAACTCCACCTTC
TRBV15	NA	TRBD2	TRBJ2-3	CATSRDRGGGGATTQYF	TGTGCCACCAGCAGAGATAGGGGTGGCGGGGGGGCGACTACGCAGTATTTT
TRBV11-2	NA	NA	TRBJ2-6	CASSLGSEANVLTF	TGTGCCAGCAGCTTAGGGTCTGAGGCCAACGTCCTGACTTTC
TRBV29-1	NA	TRBD1	TRBJ1-2	CSVEQRGQGYTF	TGCAGCGTTGAACAAAGGGGGCAGGGCTACACCTTC
TRBV29-1	NA	NA	TRBJ2-1	CSVAVMGQIWFF	TGCAGCGTTGCAGTCATGGGCCAGATTTGGTTCTTC
TRBV2	many	NA	TRBJ2-6	CASSEGLGANVLTF	TGTGCCAGCAGTGAGGGCCTTGGGGCCAACGTCCTGACTTTC
TRBV20-1	NA	NA	TRBJ1-3	CSARDNGISGNTIYF	TGCAGTGCTAGAGATAATGGCATCTCGGGAAACACCATATATTTT
TRBV12-3/TRBV12-4	few	TRBD1	TRBJ1-2	CASSYSRGNYGYTF	TGTGCCAGCAGCTATAGCAGGGGGAACTATGGCTACACCTTC
TRBV5-5	few	TRBD1	TRBJ1-5	CASSLPGQSNQPQHF	TGTGCCAGCAGCCTCCCGGGACAGAGCAATCAGCCCCAGCATTTT
TRBV25-1	many	NA	TRBJ1-1	CASSEWGQGLNTEAFF	TGTGCCAGCAGTGAGTGGGGCCAGGGGCTGAACACTGAAGCTTTCTTT
TRBV12-3/TRBV12-4	NA	NA	TRBJ1-4	CASSFRGFGLFF	TGTGCCAGCAGTTTCCGCGGGTTTGGACTGTTTTTT
TRBV12-3/TRBV12-4	many	NA	TRBJ1-5	CASSFGGANQPQHF	TGTGCCAGCAGTTTTGGGGGGGCCAATCAGCCCCAGCATTTT
TRBV24-1	NA	TRBD2	TRBJ2-5	CATSDSRLAGRAQETQYF	TGTGCCACCAGTGATTCGCGACTAGCGGGAAGAGCTCAAGAGACCCAGTACTTC
TRBV6-5	few	NA	TRBJ1-1	CASSYSMGDTEAFF	TGTGCCAGCAGTTACTCGATGGGGGACACTGAAGCTTTCTTT
TRBV9	NA	NA	TRBJ1-1	CASGVVPGGMNTEAFF	TGTGCCAGCGGCGTAGTTCCGGGAGGGATGAACACTGAAGCTTTCTTT
TRBV7-8	many	NA	TRBJ1-2	CASSFGGHYGYTF	TGTGCCAGCAGCTTCGGGGGGCACTATGGCTACACCTTC
TRBV5-1	NA	TRBD1	TRBJ1-2	CASSLASDRGSGGYTF	TGCGCCAGCAGCTTGGCCTCGGACAGGGGATCTGGTGGCTACACCTTC